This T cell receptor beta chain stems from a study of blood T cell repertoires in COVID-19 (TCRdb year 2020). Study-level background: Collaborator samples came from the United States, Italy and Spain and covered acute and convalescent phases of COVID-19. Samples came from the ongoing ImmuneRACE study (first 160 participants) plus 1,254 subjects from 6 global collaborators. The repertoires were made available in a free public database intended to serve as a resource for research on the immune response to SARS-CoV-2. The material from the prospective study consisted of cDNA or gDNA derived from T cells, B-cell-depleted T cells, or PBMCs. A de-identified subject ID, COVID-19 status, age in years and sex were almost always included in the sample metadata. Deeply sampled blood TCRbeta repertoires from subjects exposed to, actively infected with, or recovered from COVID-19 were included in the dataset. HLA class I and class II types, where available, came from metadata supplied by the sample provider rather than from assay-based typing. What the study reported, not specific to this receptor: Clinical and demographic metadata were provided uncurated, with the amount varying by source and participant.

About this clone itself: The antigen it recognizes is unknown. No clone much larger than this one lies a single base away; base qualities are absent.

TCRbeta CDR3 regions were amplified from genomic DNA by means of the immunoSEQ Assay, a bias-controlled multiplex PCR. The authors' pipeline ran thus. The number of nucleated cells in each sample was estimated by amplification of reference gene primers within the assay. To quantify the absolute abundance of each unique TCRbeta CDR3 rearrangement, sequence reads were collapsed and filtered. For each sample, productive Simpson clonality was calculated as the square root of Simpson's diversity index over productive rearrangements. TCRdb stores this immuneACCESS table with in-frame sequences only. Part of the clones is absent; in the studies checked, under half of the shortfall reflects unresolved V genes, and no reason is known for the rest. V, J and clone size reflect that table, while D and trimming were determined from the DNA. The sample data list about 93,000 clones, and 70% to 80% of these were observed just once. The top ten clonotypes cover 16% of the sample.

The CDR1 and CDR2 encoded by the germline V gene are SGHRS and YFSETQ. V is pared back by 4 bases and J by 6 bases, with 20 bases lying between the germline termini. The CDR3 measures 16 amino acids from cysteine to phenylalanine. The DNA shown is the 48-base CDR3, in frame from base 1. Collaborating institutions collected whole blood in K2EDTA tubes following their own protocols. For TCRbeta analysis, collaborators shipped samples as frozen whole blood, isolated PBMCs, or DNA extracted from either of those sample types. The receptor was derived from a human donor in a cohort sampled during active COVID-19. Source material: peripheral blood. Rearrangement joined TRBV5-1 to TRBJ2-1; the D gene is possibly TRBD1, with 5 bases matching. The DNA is TGCGCCAGCAGCCCATCAGGGTGGGGTATCCCCAATGAGCAGTTCTTC. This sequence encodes CASSPSGWGIPNEQFF.